The 17 T cell receptor beta chains below were found in one sample sequenced in a study of identical twins. TCRdb re-called the 5' RACE reads with MiXCR, one entry per CDR3 protein. The sample contains about 700,000 distinct CDR3 sequences, 8.5% to 9.5% of which appear only once. The same data also contributed to another study, on yellow fever vaccine responses in identical twins.

Sequences were obtained from PBMCs. The receptor source for this set is a woman aged 18-29 years in good health.

There are many counts of this clonotype. The rearrangement joins TRBV10-2 to TRBJ2-4; 10 nucleotides match TRBD1. Per the germline V gene, CDR1 is WSHSY and CDR2 is SAAADI. The V gene end was trimmed by 7 bases and the J gene end by 0 bases; junction bases not matched to a gene: 6. The CDR3 spans 16 residues. The CDR3 nucleotides read TGCGCCAGCACCGAGGGACAGGGGAAAGCCAAAAACATTCAGTACTTC. Translated: CASTEGQGKAKNIQYF.

V gene TRBV14 combines with J gene TRBJ1-2, with 8 bases lining up with TRBD1. The germline CDR1 and CDR2 sequences are SGHDN and FVKESK. The CDR3 extends over 15 amino acids. V was clipped by 4 bases and J by 8 bases; unmatched bases: 12. The CDR3 loop is CASSPRTGTTIGYTF. The CDR3 coding sequence is TGTGCCAGCAGCCCCCGGACAGGGACGACGATCGGCTACACCTTC.

This clonotype was seen many times. The chain carries TRBV10-3 and TRBJ1-1; no definite D call. The CDR3 sequence is 13 residues long. Trimming removed 0 bases at V and 8 bases at J, with 10 bases between. Germline V gene data show CDR1 as ENHRY and CDR2 as SYGVKD. The CDR3 region is CAISESSLGEAFF. For the CDR3, the DNA is TGTGCCATCAGTGAGTCGAGTTTAGGGGAAGCTTTCTTT.

J is TRBJ1-2 and V is TRBV4-1, with a tentative D call TRBD1 (5 bases). V was clipped by 0 bases and J by 7 bases, with 15 bases between them. This CDR3 has 15 amino acids. CDR1 MGHRA and CDR2 YSYEKL come from the germline V gene. CDR3 sequence: CASSQDFGSTGGYTF. The DNA of the CDR3 is TGCGCCAGCAGCCAAGATTTCGGGAGCACAGGTGGCTACACCTTC.

This clonotype has only a few counts. The chain links TRBV5-1 to TRBJ2-5, with TRBD1 as a possible D gene (5 bases). This CDR3 has 17 amino acids. Germline loops: CDR1 SGHRS, CDR2 YFSETQ. Trimming took 2 bases from V and 1 from J, leaving 18 bases between them. CDR3 nucleotides: TGCGCCAGCAGCTTAATTTTTTCTAGGACAACCCAAGAGACCCAGTACTTC. Translated, it gives CASSLIFSRTTQETQYF. Drawing the rest from reference TRBV5-1 and TRBJ2-5, the complete variable domain is KAGVTQTPRYLIKTRGQQVTLSCSPISGHRSVSWYQQTPGQGLQFLFEYFSETQRNKGNFPGRFSGRQFSNSRSEMNVSTLELGDSALYLCASSLIFSRTTQETQYFGPGTRLLVL.

This clonotype was counted only a few times. The gene calls are TRBV29-1 and TRBJ2-1; 15 bases fit TRBD2. V lost 1 base, J lost 7 bases, and 8 bases stayed unmatched. Germline CDR1 and CDR2: SQVTM and ANQGSEA. This CDR3 is 17 amino acids long. CDR3 DNA: TGCAGCGTTGAAGGGACTAGCGGGAGGGCCATAGGTAATGAGCAGTTCTTC. Its protein product is CSVEGTSGRAIGNEQFF.

In this sample, this clonotype turned up many times. CDR3 in amino acids: CASSRLGARTYEQYF. CDR3 nucleotides: TGTGCCAGCAGCCGCCTGGGAGCCCGAACCTACGAGCAGTACTTC. The V and J genes are TRBV27 and TRBJ2-7, with a weak D call TRBD2 (5 bases). Trimming removed 6 bases at V and 2 bases at J, with 17 bases between. Germline assignment: CDR1 MNHEY and CDR2 SMNVEV (reference sequence). The CDR3 is 15 amino acids.

The chain links TRBV7-9 to TRBJ2-5; 8 bases are shared with TRBD2. Losses at the gene ends were 5 bases for V and 2 bases for J; bases not matched to a gene: 10. Germline V gene sequence: CDR1 SEHNR, CDR2 FQNEAQ (reference sequence). CDR3 length: 16 amino acids. The CDR3 is CASSVLAALSQETQYF. The CDR3 DNA sequence: TGTGCCAGCAGCGTACTAGCGGCTCTCTCTCAAGAGACCCAGTACTTC.

Of note for this clonotype: Mismatch with germline at one junction end may stem from a read error. J is TRBJ2-7 and V is TRBV5-1, with a possible D match to TRBD1 (6 bases). The CDR3 covers 14 residues. Germline V gene lookup returns CDR1 SGHRS and CDR2 YFSETQ. CDR3 region: CASRLDLDSYEQYF. The CDR3 nucleotides are TGCGCCAGCAGGTTGGATCTGGACAGCTACGAGCAGTACTTC.

This clonotype was picked up many times. CDR3 in DNA: TGTGCCAGCAGTTTCTCATCGGGCTCCTACGAGCAGTACTTC. Its translation is CASSFSSGSYEQYF. V is TRBV27 and J is TRBJ2-7; D is ambiguous. V lost 3 bases and J lost 0, with 9 bases in between. Germline-derived CDR1 and CDR2 are MNHEY and SMNVEV (reference sequence). CDR3 length: 14 amino acids.

This clonotype was detected only a few times. The chain is built from TRBV29-1 and TRBJ2-5; no clear D gene. The CDR3 is made up of 10 amino acids. Germline CDR1 SQVTM, CDR2 ANQGSEA. The V gene lost 5 bases and the J gene lost 5 bases, with 6 bases spanning the gap. CDR3 sequence reads: CSVRVETQYF. CDR3 nucleotide sequence: TGCAGCGTTCGGGTGGAGACCCAGTACTTC. The variable domain in full, with the rest retrieved from reference TRBV29-1 and TRBJ2-5, is SAVISQKPSRDICQRGTSLTIQCQVDSQVTMMFWYRQQPGQSLTLIATANQGSEATYESGFVIDKFPISRPNLTFSTLTVSNMSPEDSSIYLCSVRVETQYFGPGTRLLVL.

This clonotype was detected only a few times. The V gene is TRBV20-1, the J gene TRBJ2-7; 8 bases map to TRBD1. The CDR3 consists of 14 residues. V was pared by 4 bases and J by 4 bases, with 9 bases of the junction left unmatched. Per germline, CDR1 DFQATT and CDR2 SNEGSKA (reference sequence). CDR3 protein: CSAIRQGIGYEQYF. The CDR3 region has the DNA TGCAGTGCTATACGACAGGGGATTGGTTACGAGCAGTACTTC.

This clonotype was found many times. The chain is built from TRBV14 and TRBJ1-1; D is perhaps TRBD1 (5 bases). With 4 bases removed from V and 0 bases from J, the gap between germline ends came to 9 bases. This CDR3 comprises 14 residues. Germline-derived CDR1 and CDR2 are SGHDN and FVKESK. CDR3 region: CASSPGTVNTEAFF. DNA of the CDR3: TGTGCCAGCAGCCCCGGGACGGTGAACACTGAAGCTTTCTTT.

Many counts were recorded for this clonotype. The V gene is TRBV11-2, the J gene TRBJ1-4, with 8 bases identical to TRBD1. CDR3 size: 15 residues. Germline-derived CDR1 and CDR2 are SGHAT and FQNNGV. J was trimmed by 2 bases and V by 5 bases; bases with no gene match: 4. The CDR3 here is CASSPTGGTNEKLFF. As DNA, the CDR3 is TGTGCCAGCAGCCCTACAGGGGGGACTAATGAAAAACTGTTTTTT.

The CDR3 DNA reads as TGCAGTGCTAGCCCCCCACTAGCTGGAGATACGCAGTATTTT. Translation: CSASPPLAGDTQYF. This sequence joins TRBV20-1 and TRBJ2-3, with D possibly being TRBD2 (6 bases). Trimming took 3 bases from V and 5 from J, leaving 15 bases between them. The CDR3 sequence is 14 residues long. The germline CDR1 and CDR2 sequences are DFQATT and SNEGSKA (reference sequence).

J is TRBJ2-4 and V is TRBV12-2; the table's D call, TRBD2, has no DNA check behind it. TRBV12-2 is reported as a pseudogene. The CDR3 consists of 16 residues. CDR3 DNA sequence: TGTGCAAGTCGCCATCTAGCGGGGGGTGCCAAAAACATTCAGTACTTC. It is translated as CASRHLAGGAKNIQYF.

The chain combines TRBV20-1 with TRBJ2-3; TRBD1 or TRBD2 may be the D gene (5 bases each). V shed 5 bases and J shed 4 bases, with 13 bases lying between them. This CDR3 has 13 residues. Germline V lookup: CDR1 DFQATT, CDR2 SNEGSKA (reference sequence). The CDR3 is CSALGVRADTQYF. DNA for the CDR3: TGCAGTGCTCTGGGGGTAAGGGCAGATACGCAGTATTTT.